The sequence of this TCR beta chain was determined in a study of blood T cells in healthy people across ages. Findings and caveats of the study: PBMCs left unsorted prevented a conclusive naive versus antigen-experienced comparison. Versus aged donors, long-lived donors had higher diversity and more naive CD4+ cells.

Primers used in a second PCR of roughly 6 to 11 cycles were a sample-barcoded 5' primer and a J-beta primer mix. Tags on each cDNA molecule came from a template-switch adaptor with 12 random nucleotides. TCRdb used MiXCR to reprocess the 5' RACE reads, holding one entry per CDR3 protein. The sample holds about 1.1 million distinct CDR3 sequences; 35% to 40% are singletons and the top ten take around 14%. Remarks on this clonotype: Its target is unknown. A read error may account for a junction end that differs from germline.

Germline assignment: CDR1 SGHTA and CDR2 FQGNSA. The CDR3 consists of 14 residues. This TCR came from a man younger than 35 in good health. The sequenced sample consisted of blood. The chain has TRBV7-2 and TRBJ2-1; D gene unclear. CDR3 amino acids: CASILESSNNEQFF. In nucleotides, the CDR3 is TGTGCCAGCATCTTAGAGTCCTCCAACAATGAGCAGTTCTTC.